This entry features one TCR beta chain sequence. This clone's antigen is unknown. No qualities accompany the bases; no much larger clone lies one base away. This sample is part of a study of shared clonotypes between healthy human individuals (dated by TCRdb to 2020 to 2022). Study-level background: Three men and a couple of women, aged 18 to 49 years, made up the cohort. For each donor, CD4 naive and CD4 memory were each given three plates, CD8 naive was given two plates, and CD8 memory was given one plate. The study deeply sequenced blood TCR repertoires of about 5 healthy adults to estimate repertoire size and the extent of clonotype sharing between individuals. To increase sequencing depth and limit assay-specific biases, TCR repertoire library preparation and sequencing were carried out by different laboratories using diverse techniques. Between about 0.9 and 9 billion PBMCs per donor were obtained by leukapheresis.

CD8 naive samples were CD45RO-negative cells positively selected for CCR7, giving a CD45RA+CCR7+ population that excluded TemRA cells. Donors were healthy HIV-negative adults with no recently reported acute infections or vaccinations. Only Caucasian adults living in Nashville, Tennessee, USA were represented among the donors. Blood was collected by leukapheresis, and PBMCs were isolated by Ficoll-Histopaque density gradient centrifugation and then cryopreserved in liquid nitrogen vapor phase. Analytical flow cytometry was used to check the purity and quantity of every magnetically sorted T cell population. Each sorted fraction had its genomic DNA isolated and then quantified by UV absorbance on a Nanodrop 2000c. General study outcomes and caveats: Incomplete sequencing was indicated by rarefaction of sorted-subset datasets, despite the large sequencing depth. Pairwise subsampling indicated that sequencing depth was expected to affect the degree of clonotype sharing among donors. Naive subsets generally had larger estimated clonotype richness than memory subsets did. Across four donors, approximately 4.6% of naive CD4, approximately 3.5% of naive CD8, approximately 2.5% of memory CD4, and roughly 0.41% of memory CD8 clonotypes were shared. Sampling was restricted to blood, and TCR repertoires in tissues likely differ from the TCR repertoires found in blood. The genetic and exposure-history diversity represented was limited by the small number of donors. Clonotypes shared by all four sorted-subset donors showed higher generation probabilities than non-shared clonotypes.

The germline V gene gives CDR1 as SNHLY and CDR2 as FYNNEI. V was cut back by 9 bases and J by 3 bases, leaving a gap of 15 bases between them. Reading from cysteine to phenylalanine, the CDR3 counts 14 amino acids. Of all the DNA, just the CDR3 is kept, 42 bases in frame from base 1. Using the deep immunoSEQ assay, TCR CDR3 regions were amplified from genomic DNA by multiplex PCR. Genomic DNA extracted from each cell subset was distributed evenly over all wells of several immunoSEQ 96-well plates, and each plate served as one replicate. Each replicate PCR for sorted subsets received about 200 ng genomic DNA, equal to roughly 30,000 T cell genomes. Purified libraries were measured with a Qubit 3.0 fluorometer, size-checked on a Bioanalyzer 2100, and measured again with the KAPA Library Quantification kit. Every immunoSEQ 96-well plate was sequenced on a dedicated single-read 150-cycle Illumina NextSeq 550 flow cell. As for how the authors treated the data: Because the immunoSEQ output included only junctional sequences and no quality scores, the filtering could not be the same as the filtering used for full-length reads. To assign V/J genes and CDR3, sequences were annotated against IMGT germline references using PyIR, a Python wrapper for IgBLAST v1.9. Reads were filtered out if the reads had weak V/J assignments (E-value above 1e-6), no CDR3, stop codons, out-of-frame junctions, or ambiguous translated residues. V3J clonotypes were defined as sequences sharing an identical inferred V gene, J gene, and CDR3 amino acid sequence. The percentage overlap between two repertoires was calculated by dividing the number of shared unique clonotypes by the size of the smaller repertoire. RTK rarefaction, the Chao1 estimator, and Recon v2.1 estimates of unobserved clonotypes were used to assess repertoire richness. OLGA was used to compute generation probabilities for all TCRbeta clonotypes that the gDNA method yielded from four donors. Drawn from immuneACCESS, this table holds only the in-frame rearrangements with V and J called that TCRdb kept. Clones are partly lost; checked studies trace under half to an unresolved V gene and leave the rest unexplained. That table supplies the V and J calls and clone size; D and trimming were determined from the DNA. Counted in this sample were 760,000 or so clones; about 97% of them appeared once. The leading ten clones occupy under 0.3% of the sample.

Sequenced input: naive CD8+ T cells sorted from blood. The cell subset or site label on this specimen signifies: CD45RA+CCR7+. The chain was built from TRBV2 and TRBJ1-5; a weak D assignment points to TRBD1 (5 bases agree). This clonotype originated in a man aged 30 to 45 in good health. For the CDR3, the sequence is CASKWDGDNQPQHF. Here is the DNA: TGTGCCAGTAAATGGGACGGAGACAATCAGCCCCAGCATTTT.